The T cell receptor (beta chain) under discussion was sequenced for a study of early T cells in non-severe SARS-CoV-2 infection. Germline trimming cut 2 bases from V and 0 bases from J; bases unmatched to any gene: 3. The CDR3 consists of 17 residues. Germline V CDR1 and CDR2: SGHTA, FQGNSA. Many counts were recorded for this clonotype. Individual cDNA molecules were tagged with unique molecular identifiers, the study reported. A single record per CDR3 protein comes from TCRdb applying MiXCR to the 5' RACE reads. The sample contains 25,000 to 35,000 distinct CDR3 sequences, roughly 6.6% of which appear only once.

Sequencing was done on a sample of whole blood. This clonotype was obtained from an adult who was a healthcare worker with PCR-confirmed SARS-CoV-2 infection or an uninfected control (not recorded which). The chain employs TRBV7-2 and TRBJ1-3, with 11 bases lining up with TRBD1. CDR3 amino acids: CASSLFGQGASGNTIYF. The CDR3 DNA follows: TGTGCCAGCAGCTTATTTGGACAGGGGGCCTCTGGAAACACCATATATTTT. Together with reference TRBV7-2 and TRBJ1-3, the CDR3 gives the full variable domain: GAGVSQSPSNKVTEKGKDVELRCDPISGHTALYWYRQSLGQGLEFLIYFQGNSAPDKSGLPSDRFSAERTGGSVSTLTIQRTQQEDSAVYLCASSLFGQGASGNTIYFGEGSWLTVV.